This entry lists 28 T cell receptor beta chains sequenced from one sample in a study of cytomegalovirus exposure and HLA in healthy donors (dated by TCRdb to the late 2010s). Library preparation employed the immunoSEQ multiplex PCR assay. TCRdb provides this immuneACCESS table in a form limited to in-frame rearrangements. Some clones are lacking; in checked studies, under half of them reflect an unresolved V gene, and why the rest are absent is not known. The sample table records 100,000 to 150,000 clones; 70% to 90% of these occur just once. The ten largest clones add up to roughly 4.4% of the sample. The sequenced sample was PBMCs. These receptors were obtained from a man aged 18 to 35 in good health and CMV-seropositive.

CDR3 protein: CASSYLAGTTKAFF. In nucleotides, the CDR3 is TGTGCCAGCAGTTACTTAGCCGGGACAACCAAAGCTTTCTTT. This chain uses TRBV6-5 with TRBJ1-1; D may be TRBD1 (6 bases). The length of the CDR3 is 14 residues. V shed 1 base and J shed 9 bases, with 15 bases lying between them. The germline V gene encodes CDR1 MNHEY and CDR2 SVGAGI.

The J gene is TRBJ1-2, the V gene TRBV28, with 7 bases aligning to TRBD1. Germline V CDR1 and CDR2: MDHEN, SYDVKM. The V segment lost 11 bases and the J segment 4 bases; nucleotides outside the gene matches: 10. This CDR3 spans 13 amino acids. The CDR3 sequence: CAVRTGATYGYTF. In DNA, the CDR3 is TGTGCCGTACGGACAGGCGCTACCTATGGCTACACCTTC.

The chain couples TRBV28 to TRBJ2-4, with D possibly matching TRBD1 (5 bases). The V and J ends lost 1 base and 1 base respectively, with 11 bases between them. The length of the CDR3 is 16 residues. CDR1 and CDR2 from the germline V gene are MDHEN and SYDVKM. In DNA form, the CDR3 reads TGTGCCAGCAGTTTATCAGGGAATGGGGCCAAAAACATTCAGTACTTC. Its protein product is CASSLSGNGAKNIQYF.

J is TRBJ2-7 and V is TRBV28; D possibly corresponds to TRBD2 (6 bases). The CDR3 sequence is 14 residues long. The germline V gene has CDR1 MDHEN and CDR2 SYDVKM. Between the trimmed V and J ends, which lost 6 bases and 9 bases, there was a span of 21 bases. The CDR3 protein is CASSRPHGSGGQYF. CDR3 DNA sequence: TGTGCCAGCAGCCGACCCCACGGGAGTGGGGGGCAGTACTTC.

The V gene is TRBV5-1, the J gene TRBJ1-4, with a weak D call TRBD1 (6 bases). V was cut by 3 bases and J by 1 base, with 7 bases left in between. From germline, CDR1 is SGHRS and CDR2 YFSETQ. The CDR3 is made up of 14 amino acids. The DNA for the CDR3 is TGCGCCAGCAGCTCGGGACAAACTAATGAAAAACTGTTTTTT. Translating gives CASSSGQTNEKLFF.

The chain is built from TRBV6-5 and TRBJ2-1; TRBD1 might be the D (6 bases). The CDR3 sequence is 12 residues long. Trimming stripped 4 bases from V and 10 bases from J, with 11 bases between. In germline, CDR1 is MNHEY, CDR2 SVGAGI. The CDR3 loop reads CASSSQGSEQFF. CDR3 bases: TGTGCCAGCAGTTCCCAGGGGTCGGAGCAGTTCTTC.

The chain couples TRBV5-1 to TRBJ2-1, with 10 positions matching TRBD2. With 1 base clipped from V and 6 bases from J, the junction kept 4 bases outside the gene matches. CDR1 and CDR2 (germline): SGHRS, YFSETQ. The CDR3 has 15 residues. CDR3 protein: CASSLTSGAVNEQFF. The CDR3 DNA sequence: TGCGCCAGCAGCTTGACTAGCGGGGCGGTCAATGAGCAGTTCTTC.

The chain employs TRBV19 and TRBJ1-6, with 8 nucleotides matching TRBD1. With V trimmed by 7 bases and J by 8 bases, 7 bases remained unmatched. Germline V gene data show CDR1 as LNHDA and CDR2 as SQIVND (reference sequence). The length of the CDR3 is 14 residues. The CDR3 bases are TGTGCCAGTAAGACTCGGGACAGGCATTCACCCCTCCACTTT. Translation gives CASKTRDRHSPLHF.

The CDR3 reads CASSGTGGANQPQHF. The CDR3 DNA reads as TGTGCCAGCAGTGGGACAGGGGGCGCAAATCAGCCCCAGCATTTT. The chain has TRBV2 and TRBJ1-5, with 11 bases that match TRBD1. V lost 4 bases to trimming and J lost 4 bases; unmatched junction nucleotides: 3. The CDR3 length is 15 residues. Germline V lookup: CDR1 SNHLY, CDR2 FYNNEI.

The gene calls are TRBV28 and TRBJ2-2; no clear D gene. Germline CDR1 MDHEN, CDR2 SYDVKM. This CDR3 contains 15 residues. V was trimmed by 5 bases and J by 4 bases, leaving 14 bases between them. The CDR3 reads CASSLPIPGTGELFF. CDR3 DNA: TGTGCCAGCAGTCTCCCCATTCCCGGCACCGGGGAGCTGTTTTTT.

This clone has just a few counts. This rearrangement joins TRBV6-5 to TRBJ1-6; TRBD1 agrees at 7 bases. This CDR3 has 15 residues. The germline gives CDR1 MNHEY, CDR2 SVGAGI. Germline trimming cut 6 bases from V and 10 bases from J; bases unmatched to any gene: 12. The CDR3 bases are TGTGCCAGCAGGCTATCCCGCAGGGGGAACTCACCCCTCCACTTT. Its translation is CASRLSRRGNSPLHF.

The chain joins TRBV5-4 to TRBJ1-2; 9 nucleotides agree with TRBD1. Germline trimming cut 4 bases from V and 2 bases from J; bases unmatched to any gene: 6. CDR1 and CDR2 from the germline V gene are SGHNT and YYREEE (reference sequence). The CDR3 consists of 15 residues. DNA of the CDR3: TGTGCCAGCAGCACAACAGGGGGCTCCAACTATGGCTACACCTTC. Its protein is CASSTTGGSNYGYTF.

The V call is TRBV2, the J call TRBJ2-5; 9 bases are shared with TRBD1. The CDR3 totals 12 residues. After removal of 8 bases from V and 6 bases from J, the junction contained 4 bases not matched to a gene. The V gene's germline CDR1 is SNHLY and CDR2 FYNNEI. The CDR3 reads CASGDRGKTQYF. CDR3 DNA: TGTGCCAGCGGCGACAGGGGGAAGACCCAGTACTTC. The full variable domain, in which reference TRBV2 and TRBJ2-5 provide the parts outside the CDR3, is EPEVTQTPSHQVTQMGQEVILRCVPISNHLYFYWYRQILGQKVEFLVSFYNNEISEKSEIFDDQFSVERPDGSNFTLKIRSTKLEDSAMYFCASGDRGKTQYFGPGTRLLVL.

The chain is built from TRBV9 and TRBJ2-3; D not resolved. The germline V and J ends were trimmed by 4 bases and 10 bases, with 19 bases remaining between them. This CDR3 spans 14 amino acids. In germline, CDR1 is SGDLS, CDR2 YYNGEE. CDR3 coding DNA: TGTGCCAGCAGCCTCGGAGTCGATCGAGCTCCGCAGTATTTT. This encodes CASSLGVDRAPQYF.

This chain connects TRBV12-5 to TRBJ2-5; D is possibly TRBD1 (5 bases). Germline CDR1 is LGHNT and CDR2 is FRNRAP. There are 15 residues in the CDR3. Trimming removed 2 bases from V and 5 bases from J, with 15 bases in between. The CDR3 spells CASGLLPGNRETQYF. The CDR3 nucleotides are TGTGCTAGTGGTTTGTTGCCAGGGAATAGGGAGACCCAGTACTTC.

This clone occurred a few times. The chain employs TRBV7-2 and TRBJ2-1; D perhaps matches TRBD1 (5 bases). Per the germline V gene, CDR1 is SGHTA and CDR2 is FQGNSA. Trimming took 5 bases from V and 7 from J, leaving 21 bases between them. The CDR3 spans 16 residues. This CDR3 reads CASSPRLGPRSNEQFF. In DNA form, the CDR3 reads TGTGCCAGCAGCCCTAGGTTGGGGCCTCGATCGAATGAGCAGTTCTTC. Filled out from reference TRBV7-2 and TRBJ2-1, the complete variable domain reads GAGVSQSPSNKVTEKGKDVELRCDPISGHTALYWYRQSLGQGLEFLIYFQGNSAPDKSGLPSDRFSAERTGGSVSTLTIQRTQQEDSAVYLCASSPRLGPRSNEQFFGPGTRLTVL.

The V and J genes are TRBV28 and TRBJ1-2; no clear D gene. Trimming removed 5 bases from V and 6 bases from J, with 7 bases in between. This CDR3 contains 11 residues. Germline CDR1 is MDHEN and CDR2 is SYDVKM. The CDR3 loop reads CASSPADGYTF. The CDR3 DNA follows: TGTGCCAGCAGTCCAGCGGATGGCTACACCTTC.

V usage is TRBV2 and J usage is TRBJ2-7; 13 nucleotides agree with TRBD2. Per the germline V gene, CDR1 is SNHLY and CDR2 is FYNNEI. CDR3 length equals 15 residues. The V segment lost 6 bases and the J segment 2 bases; nucleotides outside the gene matches: 4. Here the CDR3 DNA reads TGTGCCAGCAGCCTGGGACTAGCGGGGACCTACGAGCAGTACTTC. Translated, it gives CASSLGLAGTYEQYF.

J is TRBJ2-7 and V is TRBV9, with D maybe TRBD1 (6 bases). The germline V gene encodes CDR1 SGDLS and CDR2 YYNGEE. The length of the CDR3 is 15 residues. Trimming stripped 4 bases from V and 3 bases from J, with 17 bases between. CDR3 residues: CASSFPRGDYYEQYF. DNA of the CDR3: TGTGCCAGCAGCTTTCCCAGGGGAGACTACTACGAGCAGTACTTC.

The chain recombines TRBV9 with TRBJ1-6; D is perhaps TRBD1 (6 bases). The V end was cut by 4 bases, the J end by 7 bases, with 12 bases between. This CDR3 is 14 amino acids long. CDR1 SGDLS and CDR2 YYNGEE come from the germline V gene. CDR3 residues: CASSKQGSNSPLHF. CDR3 nucleotide sequence: TGTGCCAGCAGCAAACAGGGTTCGAATTCACCCCTCCACTTT.

This rearrangement joins TRBV6-6 to TRBJ1-5, with D perhaps TRBD1 (5 bases). V was cut by 8 bases and J by 6 bases, with 20 bases left in between. CDR1 and CDR2 from the germline V gene are MNHNY and SVGAGI (reference sequence). This CDR3 is built from 15 residues. CDR3 sequence reads: CASRSRDASGQPQHF. The CDR3 region has the DNA TGTGCCAGCCGTTCGCGGGACGCGTCCGGTCAGCCCCAGCATTTT.

The chain recombines TRBV5-1 with TRBJ1-5; 10 bases map to TRBD1. CDR1 and CDR2 (germline): SGHRS, YFSETQ. After removal of 4 bases from V and 2 bases from J, the junction contained 3 bases not matched to a gene. This CDR3 is built from 15 residues. The CDR3 DNA reads as TGCGCCAGCAGCGTCGGGACAGGGGGCAATCAGCCCCAGCATTTT. It encodes CASSVGTGGNQPQHF.

A single count supports this clone. The rearrangement links TRBV15 to TRBJ2-5; a possible D gene is TRBD2 (5 bases). Trimming pared 4 bases from V and 2 bases from J, leaving 14 bases between. The CDR3 covers 15 residues. Germline V lookup: CDR1 LNHNV, CDR2 YYDKDF (reference sequence). The CDR3 region is CATSISRGSQETQYF. CDR3 coding DNA: TGTGCCACCAGCATCTCTCGGGGTTCTCAAGAGACCCAGTACTTC.

The chain has TRBV18 and TRBJ2-7; TRBD1 aligns across 8 bases. CDR1 and CDR2 (germline): KGHSH, LQKENI. With 6 bases clipped from V and 0 bases from J, the junction kept 7 bases outside the gene matches. This CDR3 comprises 15 residues. CDR3 DNA: TGTGCCAGCTCGGAGGGGACAGGCCCCTCCTACGAGCAGTACTTC. It is translated as CASSEGTGPSYEQYF.

The chain carries TRBV27 and TRBJ2-7; D is undetermined. The ends were cut back, 4 bases at V and 5 bases at J, with 12 bases in the middle. Germline-derived CDR1 and CDR2 are MNHEY and SMNVEV (reference sequence). The CDR3 length is 13 residues. The CDR3 DNA reads as TGTGCCAGCAGTTCCAAAGTCAGGCACGAGCAGTACTTC. Its protein product is CASSSKVRHEQYF.

The rearrangement uses TRBV5-1 and TRBJ2-7; 7 nucleotides agree with TRBD1. The CDR3 is 15 amino acids. Trimming took 3 bases from V and 1 from J; bases not matched to a gene: 7. The germline V gene has CDR1 SGHRS and CDR2 YFSETQ. The CDR3, as DNA: TGCGCCAGCAGCTGGGACAGCCAACCTTCCTACGAGCAGTACTTC. It codes for CASSWDSQPSYEQYF.

CDR3 in amino acids: CATRYGQLGNTEAFF. The CDR3 DNA is TGTGCCACCCGATACGGACAGCTGGGGAACACTGAAGCTTTCTTT. This chain connects TRBV10-3 to TRBJ1-1; maybe TRBD1 (6 bases). Deletions cut 10 bases from V and 1 base from J, with 19 bases between. CDR3 length: 15 amino acids. In germline, CDR1 is ENHRY, CDR2 SYGVKD.

This chain uses TRBV11-2 with TRBJ2-1, with D uncertain. V lost 1 base and J 9 bases, leaving 10 bases between the germline ends. Germline V CDR1 and CDR2: SGHAT, FQNNGV. The CDR3 has 13 residues. The CDR3 sequence is CASSLGTATEQFF. The CDR3 DNA sequence: TGTGCCAGCAGCTTAGGCACTGCTACTGAGCAGTTCTTC.